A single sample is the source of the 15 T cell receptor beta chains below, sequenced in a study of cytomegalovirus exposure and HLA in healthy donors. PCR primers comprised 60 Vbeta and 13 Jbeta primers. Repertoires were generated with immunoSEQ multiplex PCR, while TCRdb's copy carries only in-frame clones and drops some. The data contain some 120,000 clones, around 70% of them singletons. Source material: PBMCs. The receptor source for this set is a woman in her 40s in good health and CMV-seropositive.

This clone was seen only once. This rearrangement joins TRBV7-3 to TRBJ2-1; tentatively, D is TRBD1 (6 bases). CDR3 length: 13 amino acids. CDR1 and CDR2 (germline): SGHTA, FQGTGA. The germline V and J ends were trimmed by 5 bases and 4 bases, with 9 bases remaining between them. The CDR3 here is CASSLGQYNEQFF. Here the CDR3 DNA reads TGTGCCAGCAGCCTGGGACAATACAATGAGCAGTTCTTC.

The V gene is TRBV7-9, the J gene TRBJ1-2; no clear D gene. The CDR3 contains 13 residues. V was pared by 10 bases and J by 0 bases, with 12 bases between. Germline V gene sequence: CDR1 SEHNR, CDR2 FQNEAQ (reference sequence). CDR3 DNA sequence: TGTGCCATAAGTTTTTTAGCTAACTATGGCTACACCTTC. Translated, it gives CAISFLANYGYTF.

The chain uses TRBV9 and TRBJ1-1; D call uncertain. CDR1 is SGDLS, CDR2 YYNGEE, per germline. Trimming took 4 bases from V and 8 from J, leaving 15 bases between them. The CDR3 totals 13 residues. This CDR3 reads CASSQGGIDEAFF. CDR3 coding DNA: TGTGCCAGCAGCCAAGGAGGGATTGACGAAGCTTTCTTT.

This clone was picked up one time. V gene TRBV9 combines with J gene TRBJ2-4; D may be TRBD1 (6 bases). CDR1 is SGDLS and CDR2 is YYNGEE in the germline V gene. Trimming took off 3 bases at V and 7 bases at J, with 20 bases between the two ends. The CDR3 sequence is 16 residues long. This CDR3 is CASSEGVGVGFNIQYF. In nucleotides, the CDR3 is TGTGCCAGCAGCGAGGGGGTTGGGGTAGGGTTTAACATTCAGTACTTC.

The CDR3 DNA reads TGCGCCAGCAGCTTTAACGGGGACACCGGGGAGCTGTTTTTT. Translation gives CASSFNGDTGELFF. The chain links TRBV5-1 to TRBJ2-2; weak D call: TRBD2 (5 bases). Trimming cost V 2 bases and J 3 bases, with 8 bases left between them. This CDR3 is 14 amino acids long. From germline, CDR1 is SGHRS and CDR2 YFSETQ.

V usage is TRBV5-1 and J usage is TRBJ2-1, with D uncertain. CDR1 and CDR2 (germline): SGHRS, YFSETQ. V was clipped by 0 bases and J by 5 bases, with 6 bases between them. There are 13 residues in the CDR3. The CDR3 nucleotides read TGCGCCAGCAGCTTGGGGCCAAACAATGAGCAGTTCTTC. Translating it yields CASSLGPNNEQFF.

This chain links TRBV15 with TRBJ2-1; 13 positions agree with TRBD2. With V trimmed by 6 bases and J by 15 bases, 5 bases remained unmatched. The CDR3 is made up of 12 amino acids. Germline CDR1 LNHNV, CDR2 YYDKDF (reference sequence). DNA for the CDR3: TGTGCCACCAGAACTAGCGGGGGGGTCGTGTTCTTC. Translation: CATRTSGGVVFF.

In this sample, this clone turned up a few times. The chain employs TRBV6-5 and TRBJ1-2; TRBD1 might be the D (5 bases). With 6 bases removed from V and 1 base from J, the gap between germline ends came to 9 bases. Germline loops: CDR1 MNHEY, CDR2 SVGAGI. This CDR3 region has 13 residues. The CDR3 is CASRRQINYGYTF. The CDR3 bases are TGTGCCAGCAGACGACAGATTAACTATGGCTACACCTTC.

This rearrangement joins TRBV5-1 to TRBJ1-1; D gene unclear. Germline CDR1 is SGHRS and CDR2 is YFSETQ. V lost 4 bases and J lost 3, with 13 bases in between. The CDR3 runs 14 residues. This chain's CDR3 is CASSPTRGYTEAFF. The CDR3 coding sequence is TGCGCCAGCAGCCCCACCCGGGGATACACTGAAGCTTTCTTT.

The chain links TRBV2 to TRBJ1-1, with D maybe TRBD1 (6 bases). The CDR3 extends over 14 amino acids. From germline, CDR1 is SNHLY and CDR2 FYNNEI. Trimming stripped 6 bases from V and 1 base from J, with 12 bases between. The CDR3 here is CASSQQGGNTEAFF. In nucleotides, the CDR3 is TGTGCCAGCAGCCAACAAGGGGGGAACACTGAAGCTTTCTTT.

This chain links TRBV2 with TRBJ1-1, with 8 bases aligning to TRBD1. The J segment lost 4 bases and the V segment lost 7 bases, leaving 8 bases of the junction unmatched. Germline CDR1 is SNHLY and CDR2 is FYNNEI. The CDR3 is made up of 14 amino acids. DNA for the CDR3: TGTGCCAGCAACCTACAGGGGGTCGGCACTGAAGCTTTCTTT. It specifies CASNLQGVGTEAFF.

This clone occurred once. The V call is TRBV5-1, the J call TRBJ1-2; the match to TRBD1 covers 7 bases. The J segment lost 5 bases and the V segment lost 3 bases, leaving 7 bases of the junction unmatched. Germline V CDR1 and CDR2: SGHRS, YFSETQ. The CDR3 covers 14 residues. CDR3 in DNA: TGCGCCAGCAGCTCCGGACAGGACTCGTATGGCTACACCTTC. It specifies CASSSGQDSYGYTF.

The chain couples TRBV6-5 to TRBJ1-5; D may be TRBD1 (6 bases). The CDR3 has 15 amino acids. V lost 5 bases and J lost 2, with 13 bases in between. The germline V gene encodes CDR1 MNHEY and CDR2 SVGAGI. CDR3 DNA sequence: TGTGCCAGCAGTCCCTGGACAGAAGGCAATCAGCCCCAGCATTTT. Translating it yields CASSPWTEGNQPQHF.

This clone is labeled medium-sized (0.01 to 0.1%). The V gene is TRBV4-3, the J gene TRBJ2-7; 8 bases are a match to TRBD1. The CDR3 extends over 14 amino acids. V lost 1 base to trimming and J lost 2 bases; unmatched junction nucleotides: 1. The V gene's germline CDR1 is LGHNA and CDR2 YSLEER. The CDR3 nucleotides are TGCGCCAGCAGCCAAGGACAGGGGACCTACGAGCAGTACTTC. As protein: CASSQGQGTYEQYF.

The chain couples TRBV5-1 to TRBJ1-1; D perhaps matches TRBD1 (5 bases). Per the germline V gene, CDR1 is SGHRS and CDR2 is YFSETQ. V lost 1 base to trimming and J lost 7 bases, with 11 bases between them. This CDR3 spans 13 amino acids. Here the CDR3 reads CASSLTDTIEAFF. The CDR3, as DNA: TGCGCCAGCAGCTTGACGGACACGATTGAAGCTTTCTTT.